The present TCR beta chain was sequenced within a study of tumor and adjacent non-tumor tissue in lung cancer. Study background: There were roughly 11 adenocarcinoma, a couple of squamous cell carcinoma and 1 small cell lung cancer cases. The patients, 10 to 11 men and roughly 5 women, were roughly 30 to 80 with stage I to III disease. About 4.17 million productive TCRbeta reads were obtained per sample on average. The study's findings and limits: Compared with tumor, normal lung showed significantly lower TCR diversity.

A word on this clonotype: As yet, its antigen is unknown. The junction does not match germline at one end; this may be a read error.

CDR3 length equals 18 residues. Per the germline V gene, CDR1 is SGHAT and CDR2 is FQNNGV. No cell sorting was done before RNA was extracted from the tissue. A modified ARM-PCR protocol with three rounds of nested PCR amplified TCRbeta. TCRdb fed the multiplex PCR reads into MiXCR, producing one record per CDR3 protein. The sample lists about 93,000 distinct CDR3 sequences, just over 65% seen once, with approximately 20% in the top ten. What was sequenced was lung tumor tissue. The clonotype was recovered from a man aged 60 to 75 with non-small cell lung cancer. The J gene is TRBJ2-7, the V gene TRBV11-2, with 8 bases identical to TRBD2. The CDR3 region is CASTRTSLRAKSSYVQYF. CDR3 nucleotide sequence: TGTGCCAGCACCCGGACTAGCCTGAGGGCCAAAAGCTCCTACGTGCAGTACTTC.